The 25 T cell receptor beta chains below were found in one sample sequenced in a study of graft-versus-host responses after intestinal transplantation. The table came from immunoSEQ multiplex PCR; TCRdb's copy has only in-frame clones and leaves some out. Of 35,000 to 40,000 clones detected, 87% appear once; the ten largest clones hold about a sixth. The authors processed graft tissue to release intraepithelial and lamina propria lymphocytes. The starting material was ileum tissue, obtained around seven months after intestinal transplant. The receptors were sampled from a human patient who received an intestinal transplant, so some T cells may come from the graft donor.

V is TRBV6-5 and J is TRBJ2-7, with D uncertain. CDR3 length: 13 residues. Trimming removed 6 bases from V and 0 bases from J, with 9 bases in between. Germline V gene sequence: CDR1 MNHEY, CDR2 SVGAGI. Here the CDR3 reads CASRFRVSYEQYF. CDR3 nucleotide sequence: TGTGCCAGCAGGTTCAGAGTCTCCTACGAGCAGTACTTC.

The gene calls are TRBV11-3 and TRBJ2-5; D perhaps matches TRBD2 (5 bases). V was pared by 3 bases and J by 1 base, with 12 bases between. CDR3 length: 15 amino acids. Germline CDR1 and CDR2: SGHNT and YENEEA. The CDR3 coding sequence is TGTGCCAGCAGCTTTGGTCGGAGCGGCCAAGAGACCCAGTACTTC. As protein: CASSFGRSGQETQYF.

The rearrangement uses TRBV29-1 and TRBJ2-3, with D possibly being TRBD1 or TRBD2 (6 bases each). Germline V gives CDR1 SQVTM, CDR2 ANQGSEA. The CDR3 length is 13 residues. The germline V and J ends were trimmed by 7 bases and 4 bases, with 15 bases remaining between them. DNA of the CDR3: TGCAGCGGGATTCTCGGGGGCCCAGATACGCAGTATTTT. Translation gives CSGILGGPDTQYF.

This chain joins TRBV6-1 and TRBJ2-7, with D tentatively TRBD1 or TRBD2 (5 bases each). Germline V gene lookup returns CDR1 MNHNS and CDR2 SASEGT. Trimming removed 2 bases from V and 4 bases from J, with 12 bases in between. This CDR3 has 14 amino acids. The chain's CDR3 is CASSESWGGYEQYF. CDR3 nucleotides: TGTGCCAGCAGTGAAAGTTGGGGCGGGTACGAGCAGTACTTC.

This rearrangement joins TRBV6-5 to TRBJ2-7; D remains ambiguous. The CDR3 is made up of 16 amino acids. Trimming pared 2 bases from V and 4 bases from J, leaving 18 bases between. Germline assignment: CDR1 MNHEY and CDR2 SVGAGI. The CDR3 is CASSYAPVISSYEQYF. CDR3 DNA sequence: TGTGCCAGCAGTTACGCGCCAGTGATAAGTTCGTACGAGCAGTACTTC.

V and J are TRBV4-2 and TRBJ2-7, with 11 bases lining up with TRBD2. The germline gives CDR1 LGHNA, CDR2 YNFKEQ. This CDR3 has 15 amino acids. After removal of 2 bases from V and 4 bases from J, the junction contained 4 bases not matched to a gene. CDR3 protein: CASSQPGLADYEQYF. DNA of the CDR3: TGTGCCAGCAGCCAACCGGGACTAGCGGATTACGAGCAGTACTTC.

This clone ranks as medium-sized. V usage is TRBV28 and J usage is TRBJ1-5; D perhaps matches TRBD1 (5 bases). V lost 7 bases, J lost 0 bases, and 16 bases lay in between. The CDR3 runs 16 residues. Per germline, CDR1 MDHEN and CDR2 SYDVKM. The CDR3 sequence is CASTARGLYSNQPQHF. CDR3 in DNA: TGTGCCAGCACCGCAAGGGGACTCTATAGCAATCAGCCCCAGCATTTT.

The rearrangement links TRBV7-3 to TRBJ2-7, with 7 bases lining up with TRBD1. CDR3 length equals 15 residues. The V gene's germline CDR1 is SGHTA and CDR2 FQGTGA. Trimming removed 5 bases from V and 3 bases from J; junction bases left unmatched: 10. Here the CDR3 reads CASSVTGQGNYEQYF. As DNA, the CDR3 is TGTGCCAGCAGCGTGACAGGGCAGGGTAACTACGAGCAGTACTTC.

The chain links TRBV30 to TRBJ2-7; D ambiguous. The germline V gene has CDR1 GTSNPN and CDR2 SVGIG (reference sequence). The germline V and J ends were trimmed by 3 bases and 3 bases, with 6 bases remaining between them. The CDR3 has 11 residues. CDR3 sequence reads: CAWSAGYEQYF. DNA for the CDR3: TGTGCCTGGAGCGCTGGCTACGAGCAGTACTTC.

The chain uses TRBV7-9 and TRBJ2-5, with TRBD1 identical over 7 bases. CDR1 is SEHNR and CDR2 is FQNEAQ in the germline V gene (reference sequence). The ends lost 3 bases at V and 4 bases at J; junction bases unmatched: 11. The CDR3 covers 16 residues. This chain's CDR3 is CASSLGDRRGRETQYF. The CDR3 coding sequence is TGTGCCAGCAGCTTGGGGGACAGAAGAGGTCGAGAGACCCAGTACTTC.

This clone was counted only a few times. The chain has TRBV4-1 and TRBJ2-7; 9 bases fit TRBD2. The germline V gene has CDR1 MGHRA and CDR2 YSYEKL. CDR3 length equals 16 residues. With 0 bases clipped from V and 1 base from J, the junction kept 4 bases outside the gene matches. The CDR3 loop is CASSQDISGGSYEQYF. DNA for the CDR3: TGCGCCAGCAGCCAAGATATTAGCGGGGGTTCCTACGAGCAGTACTTC.

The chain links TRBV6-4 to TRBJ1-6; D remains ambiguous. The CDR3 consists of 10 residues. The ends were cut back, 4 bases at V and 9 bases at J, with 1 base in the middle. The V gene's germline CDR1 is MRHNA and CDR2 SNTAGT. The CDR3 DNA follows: TGTGCCAGCAGTGTTTCACCCCTCCACTTT. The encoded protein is CASSVSPLHF.

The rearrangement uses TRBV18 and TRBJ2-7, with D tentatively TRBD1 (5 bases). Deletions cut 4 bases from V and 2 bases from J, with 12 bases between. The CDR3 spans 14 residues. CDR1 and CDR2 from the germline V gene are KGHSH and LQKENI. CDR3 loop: CASSRDVTAYEQYF. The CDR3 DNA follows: TGTGCCAGCTCACGTGATGTGACAGCCTACGAGCAGTACTTC.

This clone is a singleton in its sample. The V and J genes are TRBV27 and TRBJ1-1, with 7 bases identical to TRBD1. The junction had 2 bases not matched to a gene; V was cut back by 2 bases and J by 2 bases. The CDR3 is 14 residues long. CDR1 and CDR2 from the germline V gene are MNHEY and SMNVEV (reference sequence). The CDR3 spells CASSLRGPNTEAFF. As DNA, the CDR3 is TGTGCCAGCAGTTTAAGGGGGCCAAACACTGAAGCTTTCTTT.

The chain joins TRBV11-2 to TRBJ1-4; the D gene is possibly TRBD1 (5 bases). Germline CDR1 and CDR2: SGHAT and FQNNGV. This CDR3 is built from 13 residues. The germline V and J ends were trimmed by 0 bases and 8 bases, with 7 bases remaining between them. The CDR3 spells CASSLDRAEKLFF. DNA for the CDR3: TGTGCCAGCAGCTTAGACAGGGCCGAAAAACTGTTTTTT.

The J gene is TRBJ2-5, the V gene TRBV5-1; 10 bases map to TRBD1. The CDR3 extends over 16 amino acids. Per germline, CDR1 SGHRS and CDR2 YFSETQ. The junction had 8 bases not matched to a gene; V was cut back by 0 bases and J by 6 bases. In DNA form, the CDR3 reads TGCGCCAGCAGCTTGGCCCGGACAGGGGGGGAGAAGACCCAGTACTTC. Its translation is CASSLARTGGEKTQYF. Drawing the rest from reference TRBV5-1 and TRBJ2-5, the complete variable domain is KAGVTQTPRYLIKTRGQQVTLSCSPISGHRSVSWYQQTPGQGLQFLFEYFSETQRNKGNFPGRFSGRQFSNSRSEMNVSTLELGDSALYLCASSLARTGGEKTQYFGPGTRLLVL.

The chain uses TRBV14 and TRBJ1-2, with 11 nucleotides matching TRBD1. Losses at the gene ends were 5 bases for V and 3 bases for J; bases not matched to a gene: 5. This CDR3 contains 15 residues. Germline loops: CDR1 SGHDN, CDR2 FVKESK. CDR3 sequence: CASSSRDRGDYGYTF. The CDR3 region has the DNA TGTGCCAGCAGCTCCCGGGACAGGGGGGACTATGGCTACACCTTC. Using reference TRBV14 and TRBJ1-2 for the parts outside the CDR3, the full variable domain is EAGVTQFPSHSVIEKGQTVTLRCDPISGHDNLYWYRRVMGKEIKFLLHFVKESKQDESGMPNNRFLAERTGGTYSTLKVQPAELEDSGVYFCASSSRDRGDYGYTFGSGTRLTVV.

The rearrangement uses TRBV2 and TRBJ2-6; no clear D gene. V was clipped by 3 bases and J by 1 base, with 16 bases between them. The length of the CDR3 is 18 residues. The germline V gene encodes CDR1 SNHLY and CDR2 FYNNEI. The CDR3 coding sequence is TGTGCCAGCAGTGAGTTTCTACTACAGCTTTCTGGGGCCAACGTCCTGACTTTC. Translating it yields CASSEFLLQLSGANVLTF. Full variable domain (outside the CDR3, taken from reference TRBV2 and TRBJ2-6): EPEVTQTPSHQVTQMGQEVILRCVPISNHLYFYWYRQILGQKVEFLVSFYNNEISEKSEIFDDQFSVERPDGSNFTLKIRSTKLEDSAMYFCASSEFLLQLSGANVLTFGAGSRLTVL.

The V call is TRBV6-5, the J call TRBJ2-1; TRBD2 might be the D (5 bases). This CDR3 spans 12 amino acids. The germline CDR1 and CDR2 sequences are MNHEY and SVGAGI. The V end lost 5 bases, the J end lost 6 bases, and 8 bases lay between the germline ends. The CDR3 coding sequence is TGTGCCAGCAGTCGGGGTCCCAATGAGCAGTTCTTC. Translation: CASSRGPNEQFF.

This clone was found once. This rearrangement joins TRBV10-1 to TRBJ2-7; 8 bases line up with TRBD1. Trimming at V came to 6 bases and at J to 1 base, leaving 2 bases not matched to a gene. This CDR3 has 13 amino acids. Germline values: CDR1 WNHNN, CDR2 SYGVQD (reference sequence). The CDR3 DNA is TGCGCCAGCAGGGACAGGGCTTCCTACGAGCAGTACTTC. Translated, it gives CASRDRASYEQYF.

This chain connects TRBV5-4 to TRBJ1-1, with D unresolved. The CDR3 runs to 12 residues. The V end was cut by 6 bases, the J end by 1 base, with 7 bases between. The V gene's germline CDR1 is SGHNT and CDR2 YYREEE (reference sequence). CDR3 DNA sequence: TGTGCCAGCACGACGGAGAACACTGAAGCTTTCTTT. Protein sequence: CASTTENTEAFF.

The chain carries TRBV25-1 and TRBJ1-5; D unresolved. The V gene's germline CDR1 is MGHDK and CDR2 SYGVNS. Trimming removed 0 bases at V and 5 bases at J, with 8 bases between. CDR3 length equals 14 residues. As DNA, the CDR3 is TGTGCCAGCAGTGAATATGCCCAAGATCAGCCCCAGCATTTT. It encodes CASSEYAQDQPQHF. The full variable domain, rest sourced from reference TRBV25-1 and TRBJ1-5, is EADIYQTPRYLVIGTGKKITLECSQTMGHDKMYWYQQDPGMELHLIHYSYGVNSTEKGDLSSESTVSRIRTEHFPLTLESARPSHTSQYLCASSEYAQDQPQHFGDGTRLSIL.

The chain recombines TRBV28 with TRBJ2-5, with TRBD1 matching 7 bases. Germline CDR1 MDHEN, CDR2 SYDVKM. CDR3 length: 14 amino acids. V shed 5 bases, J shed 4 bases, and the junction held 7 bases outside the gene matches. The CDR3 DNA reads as TGTGCCAGCAGTCCCCTGACAGGGACAGAGACCCAGTACTTC. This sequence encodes CASSPLTGTETQYF.

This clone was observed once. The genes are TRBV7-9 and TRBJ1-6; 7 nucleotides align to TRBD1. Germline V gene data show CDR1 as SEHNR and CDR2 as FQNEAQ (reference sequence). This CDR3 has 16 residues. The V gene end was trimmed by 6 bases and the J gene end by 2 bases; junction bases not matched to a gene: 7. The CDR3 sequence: CASRSDRDPYNSPLHF. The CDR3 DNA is TGTGCCAGCAGATCCGACAGGGACCCCTATAATTCACCCCTCCACTTT.

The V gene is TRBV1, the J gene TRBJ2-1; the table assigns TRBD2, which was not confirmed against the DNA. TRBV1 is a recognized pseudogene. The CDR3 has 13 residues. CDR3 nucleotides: TGCACCAGCAGCCCCGACTATTACAATGAGCAGTTCTTC. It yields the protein CTSSPDYYNEQFF.